This entry describes one T cell receptor (beta chain). The antigen remains undetermined. This sample is part of a study of T cell responses to AZD1222 COVID-19 vaccine. Whole-study results and caveats: The number of AZD1222 recipients seropositive at baseline was only five to seven. Most donors were white British and more were female, and clonal diversity was possibly underestimated.

Some clones are missing from TCRdb's copy, which holds only in-frame ones; the method was immunoSEQ multiplex PCR. Counted here are about 110,000 clones, approximately 89% occurring once; the ten biggest clones make up less than 4%. The V gene's germline CDR1 is MNHEY and CDR2 SMNVEV (reference sequence). V was pared by 2 bases and J by 0 bases, with 3 bases of the junction left unmatched. CDR3 length equals 15 residues. Sequenced material: peripheral blood, taken on day 0 of MenACWY control vaccination. The V gene is TRBV27, the J gene TRBJ2-7, with 8 bases fitting TRBD1. The source is an adult in good health. CDR3 sequence reads: CASSLRTGPSYEQYF. DNA for the CDR3: TGTGCCAGCAGTTTAAGGACAGGGCCCTCCTACGAGCAGTACTTC.